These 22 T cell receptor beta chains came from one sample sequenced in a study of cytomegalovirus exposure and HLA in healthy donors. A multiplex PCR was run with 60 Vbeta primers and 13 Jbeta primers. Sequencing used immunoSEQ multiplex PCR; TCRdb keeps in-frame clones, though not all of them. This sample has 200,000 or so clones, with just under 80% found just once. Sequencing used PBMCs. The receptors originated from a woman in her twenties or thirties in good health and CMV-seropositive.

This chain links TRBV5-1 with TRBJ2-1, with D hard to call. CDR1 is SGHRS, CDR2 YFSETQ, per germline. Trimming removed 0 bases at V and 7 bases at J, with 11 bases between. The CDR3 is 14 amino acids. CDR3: CASSLGALTNEQFF. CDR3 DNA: TGCGCCAGCAGCTTGGGGGCGCTTACGAATGAGCAGTTCTTC.

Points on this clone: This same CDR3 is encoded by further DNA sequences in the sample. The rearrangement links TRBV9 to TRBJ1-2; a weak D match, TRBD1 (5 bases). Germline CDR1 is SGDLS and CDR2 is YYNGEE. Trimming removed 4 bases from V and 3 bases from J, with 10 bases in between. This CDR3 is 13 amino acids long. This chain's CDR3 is CASSFTGDYGYTF. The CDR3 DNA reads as TGTGCCAGCAGCTTCACAGGTGACTATGGCTACACCTTC.

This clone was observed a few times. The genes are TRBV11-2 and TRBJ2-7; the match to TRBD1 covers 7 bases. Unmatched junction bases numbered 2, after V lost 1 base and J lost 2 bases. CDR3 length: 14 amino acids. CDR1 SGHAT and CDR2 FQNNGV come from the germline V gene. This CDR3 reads CASSLGDSTYEQYF. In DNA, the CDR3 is TGTGCCAGCAGCTTAGGGGACAGCACCTACGAGCAGTACTTC.

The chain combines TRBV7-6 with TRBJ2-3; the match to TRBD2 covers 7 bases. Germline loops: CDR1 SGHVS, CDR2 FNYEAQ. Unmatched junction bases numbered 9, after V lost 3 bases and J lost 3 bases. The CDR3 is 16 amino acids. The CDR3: CASSLYGSGSTDTQYF. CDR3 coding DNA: TGTGCCAGCAGCTTGTATGGTAGCGGGTCTACAGATACGCAGTATTTT.

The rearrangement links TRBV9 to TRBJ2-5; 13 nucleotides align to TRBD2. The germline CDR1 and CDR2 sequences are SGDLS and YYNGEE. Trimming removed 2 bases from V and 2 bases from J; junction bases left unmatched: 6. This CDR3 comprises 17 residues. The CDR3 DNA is TGTGCCAGCAGCGTTGGACTAGCGGGAGCGCAGCAAGAGACCCAGTACTTC. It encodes CASSVGLAGAQQETQYF.

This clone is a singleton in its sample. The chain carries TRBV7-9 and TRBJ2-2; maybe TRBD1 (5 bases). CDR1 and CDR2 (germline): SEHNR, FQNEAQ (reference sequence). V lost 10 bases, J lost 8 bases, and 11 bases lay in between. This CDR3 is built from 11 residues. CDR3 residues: CATQGGGELFF. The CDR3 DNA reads TGTGCCACCCAGGGTGGAGGGGAGCTGTTTTTT.

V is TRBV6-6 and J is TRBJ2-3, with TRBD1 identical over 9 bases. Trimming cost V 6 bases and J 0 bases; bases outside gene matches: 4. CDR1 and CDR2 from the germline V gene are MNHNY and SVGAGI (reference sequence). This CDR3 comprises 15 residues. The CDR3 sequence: CASRAGTGSTDTQYF. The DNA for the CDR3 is TGTGCCAGCAGGGCCGGGACAGGGAGCACAGATACGCAGTATTTT.

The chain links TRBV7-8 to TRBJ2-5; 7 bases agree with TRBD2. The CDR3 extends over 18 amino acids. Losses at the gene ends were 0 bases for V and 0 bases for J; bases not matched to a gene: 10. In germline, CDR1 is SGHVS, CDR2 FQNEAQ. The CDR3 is CASSLATVWLADQETQYF. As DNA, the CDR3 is TGTGCCAGCAGCTTAGCGACAGTATGGCTAGCGGACCAAGAGACCCAGTACTTC.

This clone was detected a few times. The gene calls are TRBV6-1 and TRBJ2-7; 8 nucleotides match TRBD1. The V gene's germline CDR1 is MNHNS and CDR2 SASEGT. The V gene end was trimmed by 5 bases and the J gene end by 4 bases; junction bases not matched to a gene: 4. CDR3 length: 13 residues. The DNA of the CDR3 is TGTGCCAGCAGTCAAGACAGGGGTTACGAGCAGTACTTC. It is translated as CASSQDRGYEQYF.

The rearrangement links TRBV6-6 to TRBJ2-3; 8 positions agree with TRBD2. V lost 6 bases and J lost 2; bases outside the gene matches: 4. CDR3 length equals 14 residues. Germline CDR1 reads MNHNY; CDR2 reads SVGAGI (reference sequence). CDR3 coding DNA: TGTGCCAGCAGCCTCGGGGGGGTCACAGATACGCAGTATTTT. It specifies CASSLGGVTDTQYF.

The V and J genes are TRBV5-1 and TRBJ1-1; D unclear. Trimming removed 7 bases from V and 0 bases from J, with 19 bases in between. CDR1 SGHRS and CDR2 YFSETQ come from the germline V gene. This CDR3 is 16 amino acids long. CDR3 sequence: CASQQRGPRMNTEAFF. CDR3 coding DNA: TGCGCCAGCCAGCAGAGAGGGCCGCGGATGAACACTGAAGCTTTCTTT.

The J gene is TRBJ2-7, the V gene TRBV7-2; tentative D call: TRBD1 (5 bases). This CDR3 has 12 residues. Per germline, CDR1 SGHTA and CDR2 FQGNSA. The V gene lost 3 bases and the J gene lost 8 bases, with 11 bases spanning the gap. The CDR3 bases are TGTGCCAGCAGCTTCCCGGACACACAGCAGTACTTC. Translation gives CASSFPDTQQYF.

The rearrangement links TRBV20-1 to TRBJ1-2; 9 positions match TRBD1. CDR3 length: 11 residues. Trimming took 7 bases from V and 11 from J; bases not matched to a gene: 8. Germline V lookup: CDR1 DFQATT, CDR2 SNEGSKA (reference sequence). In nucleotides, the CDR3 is TGCAGTGTTAGCCGACAGGGGGAGTACACCTTC. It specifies CSVSRQGEYTF.

The CDR3 is CASSKWRTGDEKLFF. CDR3 bases: TGTGCCAGCAGTAAGTGGAGGACAGGGGACGAAAAACTGTTTTTT. The chain combines TRBV6-1 with TRBJ1-4; TRBD1 matches at 9 bases. With V trimmed by 5 bases and J by 8 bases, 9 bases remained unmatched. Germline values: CDR1 MNHNS, CDR2 SASEGT. The CDR3 totals 15 residues.

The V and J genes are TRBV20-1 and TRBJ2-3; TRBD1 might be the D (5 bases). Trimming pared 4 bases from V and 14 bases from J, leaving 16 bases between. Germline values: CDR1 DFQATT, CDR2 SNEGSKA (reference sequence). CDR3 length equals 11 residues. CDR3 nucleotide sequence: TGCAGTGCTATCAGACAGTCTAAGGGGTATTTT. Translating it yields CSAIRQSKGYF.

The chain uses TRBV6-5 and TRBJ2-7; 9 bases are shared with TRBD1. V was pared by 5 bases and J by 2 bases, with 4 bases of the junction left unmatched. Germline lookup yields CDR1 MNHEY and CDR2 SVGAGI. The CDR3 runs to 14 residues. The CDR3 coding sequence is TGTGCCAGCAGTACCCGGACAGGGGCCTACGAGCAGTACTTC. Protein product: CASSTRTGAYEQYF.

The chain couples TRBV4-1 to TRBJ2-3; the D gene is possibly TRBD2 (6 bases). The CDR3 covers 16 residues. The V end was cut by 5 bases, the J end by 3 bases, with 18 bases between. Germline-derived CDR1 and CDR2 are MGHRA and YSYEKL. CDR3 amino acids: CASSSRVGSGTDTQYF. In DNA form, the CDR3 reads TGCGCCAGCAGCTCACGAGTCGGTAGCGGTACAGATACGCAGTATTTT.

The CDR3 nucleotides are TGTGCCAGCAGCCCGACAGGGCCACTAAACTATGGCTACACCTTC. This gives the protein CASSPTGPLNYGYTF. This chain connects TRBV7-9 to TRBJ1-2, with 7 bases fitting TRBD1. The CDR3 is 15 amino acids. Looked up from germline, CDR1 is SEHNR and CDR2 is FQNEAQ (reference sequence). V shed 5 bases, J shed 2 bases, and the junction held 8 bases outside the gene matches.

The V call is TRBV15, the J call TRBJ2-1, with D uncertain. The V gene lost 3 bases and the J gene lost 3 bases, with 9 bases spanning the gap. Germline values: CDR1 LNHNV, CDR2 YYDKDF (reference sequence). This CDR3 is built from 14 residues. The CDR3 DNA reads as TGTGCCACCAGCAGCGAGTCAGGCTACAATGAGCAGTTCTTC. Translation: CATSSESGYNEQFF.

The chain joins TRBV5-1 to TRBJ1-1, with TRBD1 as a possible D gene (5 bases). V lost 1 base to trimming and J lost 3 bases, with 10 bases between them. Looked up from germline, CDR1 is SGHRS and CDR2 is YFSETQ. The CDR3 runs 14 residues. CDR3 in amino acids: CASSLQGRDTEAFF. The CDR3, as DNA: TGCGCCAGCAGCTTGCAGGGTAGAGACACTGAAGCTTTCTTT.

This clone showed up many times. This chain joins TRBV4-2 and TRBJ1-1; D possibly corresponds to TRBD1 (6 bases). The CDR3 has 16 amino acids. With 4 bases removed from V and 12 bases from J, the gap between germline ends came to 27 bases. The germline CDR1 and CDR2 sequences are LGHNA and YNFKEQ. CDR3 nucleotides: TGTGCCAGCAGCCCTAGCCAAGGAGAAGGGGGGGCCCCATCTTTCTTT. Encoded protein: CASSPSQGEGGAPSFF.

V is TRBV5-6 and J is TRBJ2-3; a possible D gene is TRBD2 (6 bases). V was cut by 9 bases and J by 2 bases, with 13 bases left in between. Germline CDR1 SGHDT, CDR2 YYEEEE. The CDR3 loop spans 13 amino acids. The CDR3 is CATGLFSTDTQYF. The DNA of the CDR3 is TGTGCCACAGGACTATTTTCCACAGATACGCAGTATTTT.